This entry is about one T cell receptor (beta chain). Its antigen is still unknown. Data came from immunoSEQ multiplex PCR; TCRdb stores just in-frame clones and leaves some out. The repertoire holds some 31,000 clones, with 73% as singletons. The data were obtained in a study of vaccination effects on CD4 cells after COVID-19. ViraFEST assay sequencing came after antigen-specific CD4+ T cells were expanded with viral peptide pools. Between days 10 and 11 of culture, CD4+ T cells were separated out. Vaccine recipients, nucleocapsid antibody negative, had no prior SARS-CoV-2 infection. The source material was CD4+ T cells from PBMCs cultured with HCoV-OC43 spike peptides, sampled before COVID-19 vaccination. The subset: HCoV-OC43 spike overlapping peptide pool stimulation. The source of this sequence is a human donor who received a COVID-19 vaccine.

The CDR3 DNA sequence: TGTGCCAGCAGTGAGGAGCGGCAAGAGACCCAGTACTTC. Translated, it gives CASSEERQETQYF. The rearrangement uses TRBV2 and TRBJ2-5; D is perhaps TRBD2 (5 bases). The CDR3 contains 13 residues. Trimming took 3 bases from V and 2 from J, leaving 7 bases between them. Per the germline V gene, CDR1 is SNHLY and CDR2 is FYNNEI.